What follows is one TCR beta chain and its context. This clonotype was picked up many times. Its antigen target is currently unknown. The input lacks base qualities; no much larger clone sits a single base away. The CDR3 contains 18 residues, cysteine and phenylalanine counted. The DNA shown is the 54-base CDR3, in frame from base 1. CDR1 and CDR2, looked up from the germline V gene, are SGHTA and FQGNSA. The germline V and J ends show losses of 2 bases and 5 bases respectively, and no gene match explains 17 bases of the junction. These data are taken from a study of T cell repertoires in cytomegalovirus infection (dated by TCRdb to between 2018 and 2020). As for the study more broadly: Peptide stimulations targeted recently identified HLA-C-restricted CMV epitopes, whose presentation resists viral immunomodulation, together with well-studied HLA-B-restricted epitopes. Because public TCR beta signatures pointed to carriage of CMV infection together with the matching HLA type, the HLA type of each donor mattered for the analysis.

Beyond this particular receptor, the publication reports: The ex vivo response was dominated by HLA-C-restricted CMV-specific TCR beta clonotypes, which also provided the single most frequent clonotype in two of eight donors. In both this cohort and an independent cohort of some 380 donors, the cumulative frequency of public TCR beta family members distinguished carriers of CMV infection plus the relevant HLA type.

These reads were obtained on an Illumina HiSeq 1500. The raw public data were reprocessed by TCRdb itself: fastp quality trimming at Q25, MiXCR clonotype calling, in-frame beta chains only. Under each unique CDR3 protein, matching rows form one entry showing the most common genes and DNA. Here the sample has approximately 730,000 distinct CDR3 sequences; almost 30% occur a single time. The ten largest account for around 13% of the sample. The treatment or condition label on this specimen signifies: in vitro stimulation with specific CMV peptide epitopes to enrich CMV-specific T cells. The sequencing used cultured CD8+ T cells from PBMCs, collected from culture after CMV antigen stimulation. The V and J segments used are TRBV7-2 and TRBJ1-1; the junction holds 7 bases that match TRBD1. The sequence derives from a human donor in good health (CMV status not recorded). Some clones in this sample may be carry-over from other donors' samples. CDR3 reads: CASSLIGVRGKEGTEAFF. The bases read TGTGCCAGCAGCTTAATTGGTGTCAGGGGGAAGGAAGGGACTGAAGCTTTCTTT.